Detailed here is one TCR beta chain. No antigen is known for it. Only in-frame clones appear in the TCRdb table, and some are missing; sequencing was by immunoSEQ multiplex PCR. The sample carries 70,000 or so clones, roughly 84% recorded once. The sample originates from a study of T cells in localized non-small cell lung cancer. Broader study findings: Clonality of T cells reached its maximum in uninvolved adjacent lung, surpassing tumor. One tumor region alone was sequenced, and heterogeneity therefore remains possible. The study detected a median about 60 of the top 100 tumor clones in adjacent lung. Higher blood T cell density tracked longer overall survival.

This TCR was recovered from a female donor over 55 with stage I lung adenocarcinoma. Source: peripheral blood, taken before any cancer treatment.

The CDR3 DNA is TGCGCCAGCAGCTTGGATGGATTTAATAAAGTCGGGGAGCTGTTTTTT. It is translated as CASSLDGFNKVGELFF. The V call is TRBV5-1, the J call TRBJ2-2; D call uncertain. The CDR3 has 16 residues. Germline lookup yields CDR1 SGHRS and CDR2 YFSETQ. The V end lost 0 bases, the J end lost 7 bases, and 16 bases lay between the germline ends.